The sequence of this TCR beta chain was determined in a study of cytotoxic CD8 clonotypes in ibrutinib-treated CLL. Study summary: Partial response occurred in about 25 patients and complete response in 2; at median approximately 68 months, around 14 remained remitted and about 12 progressed.

Trimming cost V 7 bases and J 3 bases, with 14 bases left between them. Germline values: CDR1 MNHEY, CDR2 SMNVEV (reference sequence). This CDR3 has 14 amino acids. T cells were sequenced at a targeted depth of 1 in 200,000 to 1 in 1 million. The data were produced by immunoSEQ multiplex PCR, yet TCRdb's version contains in-frame clones alone and is incomplete. Of 150,000 or so clones in the sample, around 80% are singletons; the top ten hold 7.6%. This clone showed up many times. The sequence came from a human donor with chronic lymphocytic leukemia. This sample comprised PBMCs, obtained after 36 months of ibrutinib treatment. This rearrangement joins TRBV27 to TRBJ2-3; maybe TRBD1 (5 bases). CDR3 protein: CASTAQGYTDTQYF. For the CDR3, the DNA is TGTGCCAGCACCGCCCAGGGTTATACAGATACGCAGTATTTT.